This T cell receptor (beta chain) was found in a study of vaccination and CD4 T cells after COVID-19. Study context: Each control culture was treated with a CEFX pool, an HIV-1 Nef pool, or no peptide. Study-wide points: It was observed that, in convalescent patients, a median around 85% of reactive clones arose only post-vaccination.

By frequency in the sample, this clonotype is large (0.1 to 1%). As yet, its antigen is unknown. There are 13 residues in the CDR3. CDR1 is MNHEY and CDR2 is SMNVEV in the germline V gene (reference sequence). V was pared by 4 bases and J by 5 bases, with 12 bases between. Oncomine TCR Beta short-read sequencing was applied to DNA from cultured CD4+ T cells. MiXCR, run by TCRdb on the PCR reads, gives a single entry per CDR3 protein. Seen here are 7,700 or so distinct CDR3 sequences, around 38% observed once, and the top ten hold roughly a sixth. The treatment is: approximately 10-day PBMC culture with coronavirus spike peptide pools or control peptides (ViraFEST assay). Unexposed donor CD4+ T cells predated the COVID-19 pandemic, collected 2011-2018.

V usage is TRBV27 and J usage is TRBJ2-7; D is ambiguous. Specimen: CD4+ T cells from blood, cultured in vitro. The TCR comes from a human donor in good health. In nucleotides, the CDR3 is TGTGCCAGCAGTTACAGAGAATTGAACGAGCAGTACTTC. Protein sequence: CASSYRELNEQYF.